A selection of T cell receptor beta chains follows, all from one sample in a study of blood T cell repertoires in COVID-19. TCRdb's copy holds only in-frame clones and misses some; the assay was immunoSEQ multiplex PCR. The data contain 250,000 to 300,000 clones, 75% to 90% of them singletons. The sequenced sample consisted of peripheral blood. The receptors derive from a man aged 60-69 years who had recovered from COVID-19. The CDR3 runs from the conserved cysteine through the conserved F or W. Fields, in order: D gene, CDR3 length, J gene, V gene, clone size, CDR3 DNA, CDR3 protein. D genes are given only for firm matches. Some rows mark clone size as missing; the rest say once, few, many or name a class of expanded clone.

-,15,TRBJ1-5,TRBV4-1,-,TGCGCCAGCAGCCAATTTGGGCCAGCTAATCAGCCCCAGCATTTT,CASSQFGPANQPQHF
TRBD1,16,TRBJ1-4,TRBV5-1,-,TGCGCCAGCAGCACGGGACAGGGGAACTTTAATGAAAAACTGTTTTTT,CASSTGQGNFNEKLFF
TRBD1,12,TRBJ1-3,TRBV6-6,-,TGTGCCAGCGGGGACAGTGGAAACACCATATATTTT,CASGDSGNTIYF
TRBD1,16,TRBJ1-2,TRBV19,-,TGTGCCAGTAACGCCCCCCGACAGGGAAAACGCTATGGCTACACCTTC,CASNAPRQGKRYGYTF
-,15,TRBJ1-3,TRBV18,once,TGTGCCAGCTCACCATGCCAGGGCTCTAGGTGCACCATATATTTT,CASSPCQGSRCTIYF
TRBD2,14,TRBJ2-7,TRBV5-5,-,TGTGCCAGCAGCTTGCTAGCGGGATCCTACGAGCAGTACTTC,CASSLLAGSYEQYF
-,15,TRBJ2-3,TRBV5-1,-,TGCGCCAGCAGCTTGGAACTGGGGCGCAGGGATACGCAGTATTTT,CASSLELGRRDTQYF
-,15,TRBJ2-1,TRBV7-9,-,TGTGCCAGCAGCCACTTCAGCGGTGGGTCGAATGAGCAGTTCTTC,CASSHFSGGSNEQFF
TRBD2,16,TRBJ2-2,TRBV28,-,TGTGCCAGCAGTAATGTCCTAGCGGGGGTCACCGGGGAGCTGTTTTTT,CASSNVLAGVTGELFF
-,16,TRBJ2-2,TRBV5-3,-,TGTGCCAGAAGCCCAACCGACATTCAGGGGACCGGGGAGCTGTTTTTT,CARSPTDIQGTGELFF
-,13,TRBJ1-2,TRBV3-1/TRBV3-2,-,TGTGCCAGCAGCCAACAACAGGGCTGGGGCTACACCTTC,CASSQQQGWGYTF
TRBD1,15,TRBJ1-6,TRBV30,-,TGTGCCTGGGGAAGACGGACAGGGAATAATTCACCCCTCCACTTT,CAWGRRTGNNSPLHF
-,13,TRBJ2-7,TRBV7-9,few,TGTGCCAGCAGCCCTCGTGTCTCCTACGAGCAGTACTTC,CASSPRVSYEQYF
TRBD1,15,TRBJ1-6,TRBV6-1,few,TGTGCCAGCAGTGACCGGGACAGGGGTGATTCACCCCTCCACTTT,CASSDRDRGDSPLHF
-,15,TRBJ1-4,TRBV3-1/TRBV3-2,-,TGTGCCAGCAGCCAATTGGGGGCGCGAGGCGAAAAACTGTTTTTT,CASSQLGARGEKLFF
-,15,TRBJ1-4,TRBV30,-,TGTGCCTGGAGTATTAATGACAGGAAAAATGAAAAACTGTTTTTT,CAWSINDRKNEKLFF
TRBD2,15,TRBJ2-3,TRBV3-1/TRBV3-2,-,TGTGCCAGCAGCCAAGTAGCGGGGACCACAGATACGCAGTATTTT,CASSQVAGTTDTQYF
-,14,TRBJ2-2,TRBV11-2,-,TGTGCCAGCAGCCCTACAGGGCTCCCCGGGGAGCTGTTTTTT,CASSPTGLPGELFF
-,12,TRBJ2-3,TRBV29-1,once,TGCAGCGTTAGTGGGGGGACGGATACGCAGTATTTT,CSVSGGTDTQYF
-,13,TRBJ1-2,TRBV7-9,-,TGTGCCAGCAGCTCCGGACAGCTGTATGGCTACACCTTC,CASSSGQLYGYTF
TRBD1,15,TRBJ2-1,TRBV11-1,-,TGTGCCAGCAGCTTACCGGGACAGGGTTTGGATGAGCAGTTCTTC,CASSLPGQGLDEQFF
-,15,TRBJ1-6,TRBV30,-,TGTGCCTGGAGTGCCGTCGGGGGAGATAATTCACCCCTCCACTTT,CAWSAVGGDNSPLHF
TRBD2,16,TRBJ2-3,TRBV27,-,TGTGCCAGCAGTACAGATAGCGGGAGCAGCACAGATACGCAGTATTTT,CASSTDSGSSTDTQYF
TRBD2,15,TRBJ2-1,TRBV7-9,-,TGTGCCAGCAGACAGCTAGCGGCTTCAGGCAATGAGCAGTTCTTC,CASRQLAASGNEQFF
-,20,TRBJ2-2,TRBV30,once,TGTGCCTGGAGTGTACAGGGTGGTCTGGGGCCGGGAGGTCGACCCGGGGAGCTGTTTTTT,CAWSVQGGLGPGGRPGELFF
TRBD2,16,TRBJ2-1,TRBV7-9,-,TGTGCCAGCAGCAACCCTACTAGCGGGGGGCCGAATGAGCAGTTCTTC,CASSNPTSGGPNEQFF
TRBD2,16,TRBJ2-1,TRBV7-9,-,TGTGCCAGCAGCTTATCTGGCGGGAGCTCCTACAATGAGCAGTTCTTC,CASSLSGGSSYNEQFF
-,13,TRBJ2-5,TRBV27,-,TGTGCCAGCAGTATCGGGGGTAGGGAGACCCAGTACTTC,CASSIGGRETQYF
TRBD1,14,TRBJ2-1,TRBV10-1,-,TGCGCCAGCAGTGAGTCGGGACAGGGTAATGAGCAGTTCTTC,CASSESGQGNEQFF
-,11,TRBJ2-5,TRBV29-1,-,TGCAGCGCAGGACAGCAAGAGACCCAGTACTTC,CSAGQQETQYF
TRBD1,17,TRBJ2-6,TRBV7-9,-,TGTGCCAGCAGCCCAACCGGGACAGTCTCTGGGGCCAACGTCCTGACTTTC,CASSPTGTVSGANVLTF
TRBD1,17,TRBJ1-2,TRBV7-2,-,TGTGCCAGCAGCTACCCGGGACAGGGGGCAATTAACTATGGCTACACCTTC,CASSYPGQGAINYGYTF
TRBD1,17,TRBJ1-5,TRBV3-1/TRBV3-2,-,TGTGCCAGCAGCCAAGGAACAGGGGGCATGGGCAATCAGCCCCAGCATTTT,CASSQGTGGMGNQPQHF
-,16,TRBJ1-1,TRBV5-1,-,TGCGCCAGCAGCAGAGACGGGTTGAGCCTGAACACTGAAGCTTTCTTT,CASSRDGLSLNTEAFF
TRBD1,14,TRBJ1-4,TRBV30,-,TGTGCCTGGAGTGTAGGGACAGGGTGGGGAAAACTGTTTTTT,CAWSVGTGWGKLFF
TRBD1,13,TRBJ1-5,TRBV7-2,-,TGTGCCAGCAGCTTTGACAGGGGCCAGCCCCAGCATTTT,CASSFDRGQPQHF
-,16,TRBJ2-7,TRBV7-9,few,TGTGCCAGCAGCTTAAACCCCGTTTTCGGGGCCTACGAGCAGTACTTC,CASSLNPVFGAYEQYF
TRBD1,14,TRBJ2-7,TRBV6-5,-,TGTGCCAGCTCCCAGGGACAGGGTGGCTACGAGCAGTACTTC,CASSQGQGGYEQYF
-,14,TRBJ1-2,TRBV9,once,TGTGCCAGCAGCGTATCCGGAGGAAACTATGGCTACACCTTC,CASSVSGGNYGYTF
TRBD2,15,TRBJ2-1,TRBV15,-,TGTGCCACCAGCAGAGATCCCCTAGCGGGGGGTGAGCAGTTCTTC,CATSRDPLAGGEQFF
TRBD1,16,TRBJ2-5,TRBV6-5,-,TGTGCCAGCAGTTACGGTGGACAGGGGGCGGGGGAGACCCAGTACTTC,CASSYGGQGAGETQYF
TRBD1,18,TRBJ2-2,TRBV7-9,-,TGTGCCAGCAGCTTACGCCGGGACGGACAGGGGCACACCGGGGAGCTGTTTTTT,CASSLRRDGQGHTGELFF
-,14,TRBJ1-1,TRBV6-5,-,TGTGCCAGCAGTTCCCAGGGCTCGAACACTGAAGCTTTCTTT,CASSSQGSNTEAFF
TRBD2,13,TRBJ2-1,TRBV7-8,-,TGTGCCAGCAGGGCTAGCGGGAGCTATGAGCAGTTCTTC,CASRASGSYEQFF
-,16,TRBJ2-4,TRBV6-1,once,TGTGCCAGCAGTGAATACAGACTACAACGGGGGAGCATTCAGTACTTC,CASSEYRLQRGSIQYF
TRBD2,18,TRBJ2-1,TRBV15,once,TGTGCCACCAGCAGAGATGTACCCCAGCGGGGGAGGTACAATGAGCAGTTCTTC,CATSRDVPQRGRYNEQFF
TRBD2,18,TRBJ2-2,TRBV5-1,-,TGCGCCAGCAGCTGGGGACTAGCGGGAGGACCGAACACCGGGGAGCTGTTTTTT,CASSWGLAGGPNTGELFF
TRBD1,16,TRBJ2-3,TRBV7-3,-,TGTGCCAGCAGCTTTTCTGGGACAGGGGTGGCAGATACGCAGTATTTT,CASSFSGTGVADTQYF